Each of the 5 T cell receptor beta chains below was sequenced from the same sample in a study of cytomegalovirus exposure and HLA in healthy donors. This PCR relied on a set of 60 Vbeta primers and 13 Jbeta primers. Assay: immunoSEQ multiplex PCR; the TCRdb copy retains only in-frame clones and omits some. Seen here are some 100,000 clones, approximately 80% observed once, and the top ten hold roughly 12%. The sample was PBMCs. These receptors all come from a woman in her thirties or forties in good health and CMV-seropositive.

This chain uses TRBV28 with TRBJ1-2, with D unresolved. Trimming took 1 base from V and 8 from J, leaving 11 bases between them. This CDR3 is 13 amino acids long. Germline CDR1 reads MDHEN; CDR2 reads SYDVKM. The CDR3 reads CASSLSGRAGYTF. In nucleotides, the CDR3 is TGTGCCAGCAGTTTATCCGGGAGAGCAGGCTACACCTTC.

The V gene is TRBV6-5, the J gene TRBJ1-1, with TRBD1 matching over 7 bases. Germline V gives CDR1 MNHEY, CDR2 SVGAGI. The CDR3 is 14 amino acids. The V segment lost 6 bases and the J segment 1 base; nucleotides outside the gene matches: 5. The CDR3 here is CASRMDRSNTEAFF. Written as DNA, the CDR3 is TGTGCCAGCAGAATGGACAGGTCGAACACTGAAGCTTTCTTT.

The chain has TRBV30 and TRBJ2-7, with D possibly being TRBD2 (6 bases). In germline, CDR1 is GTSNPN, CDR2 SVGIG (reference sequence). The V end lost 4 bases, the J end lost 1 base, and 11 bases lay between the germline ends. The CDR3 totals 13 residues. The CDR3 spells CAWIGGTSYEQYF. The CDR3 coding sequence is TGTGCCTGGATTGGCGGGACTTCCTACGAGCAGTACTTC.

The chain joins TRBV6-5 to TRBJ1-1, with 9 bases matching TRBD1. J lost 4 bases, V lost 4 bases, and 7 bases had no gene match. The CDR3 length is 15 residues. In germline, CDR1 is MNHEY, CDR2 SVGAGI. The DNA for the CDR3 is TGTGCCAGCAGTTCACAGGGGGCTGCGGGCACTGAAGCTTTCTTT. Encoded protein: CASSSQGAAGTEAFF.

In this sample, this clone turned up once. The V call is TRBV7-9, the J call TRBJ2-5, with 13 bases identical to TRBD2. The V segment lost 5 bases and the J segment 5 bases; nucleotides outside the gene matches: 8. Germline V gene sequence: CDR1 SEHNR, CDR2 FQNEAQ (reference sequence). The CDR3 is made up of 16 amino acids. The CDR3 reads CASSRRLAGGMETQYF. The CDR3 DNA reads TGTGCCAGCAGCCGTAGACTAGCGGGGGGCATGGAGACCCAGTACTTC.